This passage covers 4 T cell receptor beta chains from one sample sequenced in a study of cytomegalovirus exposure and HLA in healthy donors (dated 2017 in TCRdb). Libraries came from the immunoSEQ multiplex PCR assay. For the multiplex PCR, a mixture combining 60 forward primers for TCR Vbeta segments and 13 reverse primers for TCR Jbeta segments was used. TCRdb retrieved this table from immuneACCESS and kept in-frame rearrangements only. Not all clones are present; in checked studies, unresolved V genes account for under half, and no reason is known for the remainder. Recorded for this sample are just over 200,000 clones; 75% to 90% of them occurred a single time. The top ten constitute roughly 2.5% of the sample. Sequencing input: PBMCs. The source is a woman aged 40 to 50 in good health and CMV-seronegative.

V usage is TRBV18 and J usage is TRBJ1-1; 10 nucleotides agree with TRBD1. The CDR3 is 15 residues long. Germline trimming cut 6 bases from V and 7 bases from J; bases unmatched to any gene: 11. CDR1 is KGHSH and CDR2 is LQKENI in the germline V gene. CDR3 sequence reads: CASSSKGQGVLEAFF. In nucleotides, the CDR3 is TGTGCCAGCTCCTCAAAAGGACAGGGGGTTCTTGAAGCTTTCTTT. The variable domain in full, with the rest retrieved from reference TRBV18 and TRBJ1-1, is NAGVMQNPRHLVRRRGQEARLRCSPMKGHSHVYWYRQLPEEGLKFMVYLQKENIIDESGMPKERFSAEFPKEGPSILRIQQVVRGDSAAYFCASSSKGQGVLEAFFGQGTRLTVV.

The gene calls are TRBV27 and TRBJ1-2, with 11 nucleotides matching TRBD1. The trim removed 3 bases at V and 6 bases at J, leaving 6 bases unmatched. CDR1 and CDR2 from the germline V gene are MNHEY and SMNVEV (reference sequence). This CDR3 has 15 residues. In DNA, the CDR3 is TGTGCCAGCAGTTTCGCCGGGACAGGGGGGAATGGCTACACCTTC. This codes for CASSFAGTGGNGYTF.

The CDR3 here is CASSPYRGGQPQHF. The CDR3 region has the DNA TGTGCCAGCTCCCCCTATAGGGGAGGCCAGCCCCAGCATTTT. This chain joins TRBV6-5 and TRBJ1-5; maybe TRBD1 (5 bases). CDR3 size: 14 residues. The V and J ends lost 8 bases and 7 bases respectively, with 18 bases between them. CDR1 is MNHEY, CDR2 SVGAGI, per germline.

The chain carries TRBV28 and TRBJ2-2; D is ambiguous. Germline V gives CDR1 MDHEN, CDR2 SYDVKM. This CDR3 spans 11 amino acids. V was pared by 3 bases and J by 7 bases, with 3 bases between. The CDR3 nucleotides read TGTGCCAGCAGTTTCCTCGGGGAGCTGTTTTTT. Its protein product is CASSFLGELFF.